The T cell receptor beta chain under discussion was sequenced for a study of cytomegalovirus exposure and HLA in healthy donors. The overall study: Out of a few hundred genotyped donors, about 76% belonged to the Caucasian-associated ancestry cluster.

The CDR3 loop spans 16 amino acids. CDR1 MNHNS and CDR2 SASEGT come from the germline V gene. V lost 0 bases, J lost 5 bases, and 7 bases stayed unmatched. Regarding the study as a whole: An analysis that was carried out later associated 16,000 or so TCR beta sequences with HLA alleles at 0.05 false discovery rate. Later analysis identified a missense DCLRE1C variant that was linked to TCR beta V- and J-gene trimming.

Donors counted as nominally healthy when sampled, yet unrecorded immune exposures were likely. This clone is a singleton in its sample. The antigen remains unidentified. The PCR used 60 Vbeta and 13 Jbeta primers. The protocol was immunoSEQ multiplex PCR, while the TCRdb copy is restricted to in-frame clones and leaves out a portion. Here the sample spans more than 200,000 clones, around 85% being singletons. This TCR was recovered from a girl aged 2-9 years in good health and CMV-seronegative. The chain carries TRBV6-1 and TRBJ2-7, with 10 nucleotides matching TRBD1. Input material: PBMCs. This CDR3 reads CASSEAGGTGADEQYF. As DNA, the CDR3 is TGTGCCAGCAGTGAAGCGGGGGGGACAGGGGCTGACGAGCAGTACTTC.